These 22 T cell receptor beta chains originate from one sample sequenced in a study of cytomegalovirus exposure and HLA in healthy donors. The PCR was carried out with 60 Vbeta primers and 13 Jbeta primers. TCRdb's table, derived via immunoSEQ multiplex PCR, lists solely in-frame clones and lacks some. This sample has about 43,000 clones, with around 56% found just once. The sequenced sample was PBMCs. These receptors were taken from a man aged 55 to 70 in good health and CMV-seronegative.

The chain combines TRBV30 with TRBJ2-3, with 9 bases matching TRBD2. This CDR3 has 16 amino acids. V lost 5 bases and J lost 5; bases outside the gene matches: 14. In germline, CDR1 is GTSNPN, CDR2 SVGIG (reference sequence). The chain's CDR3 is CAWSPGLAILGDTQYF. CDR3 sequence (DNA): TGTGCCTGGTCCCCGGGACTAGCCATTTTAGGAGATACGCAGTATTTT.

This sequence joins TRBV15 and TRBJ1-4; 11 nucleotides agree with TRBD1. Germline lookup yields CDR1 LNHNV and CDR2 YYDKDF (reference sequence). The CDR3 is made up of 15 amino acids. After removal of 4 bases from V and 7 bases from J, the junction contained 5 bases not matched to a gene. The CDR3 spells CATSTPGTGGEKLFF. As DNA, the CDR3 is TGTGCCACCAGCACCCCCGGGACAGGGGGTGAAAAACTGTTTTTT.

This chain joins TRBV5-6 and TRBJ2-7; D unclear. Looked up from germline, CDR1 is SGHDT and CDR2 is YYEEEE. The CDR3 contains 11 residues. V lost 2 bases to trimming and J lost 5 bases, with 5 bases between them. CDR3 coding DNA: TGTGCCAGCAGCTTCGTAGACGAGCAGTACTTC. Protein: CASSFVDEQYF. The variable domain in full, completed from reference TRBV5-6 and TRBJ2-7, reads DAGVTQSPTHLIKTRGQQVTLRCSPKSGHDTVSWYQQALGQGPQFIFQYYEEEERQRGNFPDRFSGHQFPNYSSELNVNALLLGDSALYLCASSFVDEQYFGPGTRLTVT.

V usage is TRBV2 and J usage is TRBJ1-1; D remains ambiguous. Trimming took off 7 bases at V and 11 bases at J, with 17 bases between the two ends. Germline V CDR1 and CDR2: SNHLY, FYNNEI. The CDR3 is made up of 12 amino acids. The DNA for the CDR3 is TGTGCCAGCACCATGAGTTTTGTTGTGGCTTTCTTT. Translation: CASTMSFVVAFF. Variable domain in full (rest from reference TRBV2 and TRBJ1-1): EPEVTQTPSHQVTQMGQEVILRCVPISNHLYFYWYRQILGQKVEFLVSFYNNEISEKSEIFDDQFSVERPDGSNFTLKIRSTKLEDSAMYFCASTMSFVVAFFGQGTRLTVV.

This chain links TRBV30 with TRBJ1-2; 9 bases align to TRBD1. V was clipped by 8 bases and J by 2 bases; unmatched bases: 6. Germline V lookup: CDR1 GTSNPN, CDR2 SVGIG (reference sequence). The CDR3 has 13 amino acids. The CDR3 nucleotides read TGTGCCGAGGGACAGGGCATCAACTATGGCTACACCTTC. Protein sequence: CAEGQGINYGYTF.

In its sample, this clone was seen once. The CDR3 sequence: CSAPTRVEAFF. The CDR3 DNA reads as TGCAGTGCTCCAACACGGGTTGAAGCTTTCTTT. The chain links TRBV20-1 to TRBJ1-1; D not certain. Germline CDR1 DFQATT, CDR2 SNEGSKA (reference sequence). V was shortened by 5 bases and J by 7 bases, with 11 bases between the two germline ends. The CDR3 sequence is 11 residues long.

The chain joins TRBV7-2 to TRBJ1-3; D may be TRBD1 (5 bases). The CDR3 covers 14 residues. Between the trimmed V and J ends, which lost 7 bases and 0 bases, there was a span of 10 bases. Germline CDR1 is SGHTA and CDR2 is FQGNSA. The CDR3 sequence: CASTLDSSGNTIYF. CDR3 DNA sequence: TGTGCCAGCACCCTTGACAGCTCTGGAAACACCATATATTTT. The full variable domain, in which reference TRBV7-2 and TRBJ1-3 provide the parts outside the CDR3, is GAGVSQSPSNKVTEKGKDVELRCDPISGHTALYWYRQSLGQGLEFLIYFQGNSAPDKSGLPSDRFSAERTGGSVSTLTIQRTQQEDSAVYLCASTLDSSGNTIYFGEGSWLTVV.

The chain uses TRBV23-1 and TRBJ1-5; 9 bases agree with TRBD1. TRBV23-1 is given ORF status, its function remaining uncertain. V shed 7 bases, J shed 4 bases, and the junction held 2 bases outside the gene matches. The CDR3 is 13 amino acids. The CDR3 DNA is TGCGCCAGCACGGACAGGGGAAATCAGCCCCAGCATTTT. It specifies CASTDRGNQPQHF.

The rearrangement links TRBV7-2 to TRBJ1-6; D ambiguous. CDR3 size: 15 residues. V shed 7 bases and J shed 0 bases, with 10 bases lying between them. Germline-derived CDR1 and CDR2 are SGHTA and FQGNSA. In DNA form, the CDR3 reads TGTGCCAGCACCCGTGATAGCTCCTATAATTCACCCCTCCACTTT. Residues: CASTRDSSYNSPLHF.

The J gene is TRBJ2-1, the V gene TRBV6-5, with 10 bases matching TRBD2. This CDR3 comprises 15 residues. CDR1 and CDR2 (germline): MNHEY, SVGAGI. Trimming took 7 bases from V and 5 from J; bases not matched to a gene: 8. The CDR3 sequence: CASKGAGGPHNEQFF. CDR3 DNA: TGTGCCAGCAAGGGAGCGGGAGGGCCCCACAATGAGCAGTTCTTC.

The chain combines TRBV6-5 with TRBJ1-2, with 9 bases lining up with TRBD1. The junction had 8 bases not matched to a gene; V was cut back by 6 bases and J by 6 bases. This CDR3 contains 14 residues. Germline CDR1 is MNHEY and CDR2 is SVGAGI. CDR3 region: CASSPRTGVHGYTF. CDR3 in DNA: TGTGCCAGCAGCCCCCGGACAGGGGTCCATGGCTACACCTTC.

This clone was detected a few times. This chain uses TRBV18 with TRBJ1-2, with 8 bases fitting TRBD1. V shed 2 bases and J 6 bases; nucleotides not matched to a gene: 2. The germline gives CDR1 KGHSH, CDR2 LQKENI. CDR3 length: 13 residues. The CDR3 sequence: CASSPGTGNGYTF. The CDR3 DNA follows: TGTGCCAGCTCACCAGGGACAGGCAATGGCTACACCTTC.

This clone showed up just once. Here the CDR3 reads CASSLTGTGSGYTF. CDR3 bases: TGTGCCAGCAGCCTCACCGGGACAGGGTCTGGCTACACCTTC. The J gene is TRBJ1-2, the V gene TRBV13, with 9 bases lining up with TRBD1. J lost 7 bases, V lost 5 bases, and 8 bases had no gene match. This CDR3 is 14 amino acids long. Germline loops: CDR1 PRHDT, CDR2 FYEKMQ (reference sequence).

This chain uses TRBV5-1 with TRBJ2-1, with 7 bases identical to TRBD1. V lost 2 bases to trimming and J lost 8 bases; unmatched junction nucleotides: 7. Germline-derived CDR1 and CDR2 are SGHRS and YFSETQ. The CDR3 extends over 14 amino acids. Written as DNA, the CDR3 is TGCGCCAGCAGCTTTAGCGCTCAGGGGGATGAGCAGTTCTTC. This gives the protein CASSFSAQGDEQFF.

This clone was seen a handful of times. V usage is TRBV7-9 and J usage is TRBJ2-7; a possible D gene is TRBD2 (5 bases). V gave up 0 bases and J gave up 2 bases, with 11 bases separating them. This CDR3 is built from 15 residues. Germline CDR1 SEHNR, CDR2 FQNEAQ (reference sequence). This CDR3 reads CASSLARGPPYEQYF. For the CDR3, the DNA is TGTGCCAGCAGCTTAGCTAGAGGGCCTCCCTACGAGCAGTACTTC. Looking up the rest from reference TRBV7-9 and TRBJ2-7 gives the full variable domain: DTGVSQNPRHKITKRGQNVTFRCDPISEHNRLYWYRQTLGQGPEFLTYFQNEAQLEKSRLLSDRFSAERPKGSFSTLEIQRTEQGDSAMYLCASSLARGPPYEQYFGPGTRLTVT.

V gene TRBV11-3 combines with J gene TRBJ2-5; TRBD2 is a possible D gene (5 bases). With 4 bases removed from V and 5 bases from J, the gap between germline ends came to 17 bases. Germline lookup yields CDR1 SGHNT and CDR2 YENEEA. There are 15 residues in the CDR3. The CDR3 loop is CASSSEGRPEETQYF. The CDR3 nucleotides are TGTGCCAGCAGCTCCGAGGGCAGACCAGAGGAGACCCAGTACTTC.

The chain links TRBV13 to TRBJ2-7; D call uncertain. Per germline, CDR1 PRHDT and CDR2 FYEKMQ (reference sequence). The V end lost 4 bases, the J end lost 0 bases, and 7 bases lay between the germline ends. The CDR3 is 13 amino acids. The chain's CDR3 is CASSSGFSYEQYF. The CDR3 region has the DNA TGTGCCAGCAGCTCGGGTTTCTCCTACGAGCAGTACTTC.

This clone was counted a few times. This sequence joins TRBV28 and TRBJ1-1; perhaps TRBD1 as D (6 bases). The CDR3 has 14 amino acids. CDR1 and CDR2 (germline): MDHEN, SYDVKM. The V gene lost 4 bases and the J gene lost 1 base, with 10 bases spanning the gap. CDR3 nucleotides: TGTGCCAGCAGTTCTCCGGGACAGAACACTGAAGCTTTCTTT. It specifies CASSSPGQNTEAFF.

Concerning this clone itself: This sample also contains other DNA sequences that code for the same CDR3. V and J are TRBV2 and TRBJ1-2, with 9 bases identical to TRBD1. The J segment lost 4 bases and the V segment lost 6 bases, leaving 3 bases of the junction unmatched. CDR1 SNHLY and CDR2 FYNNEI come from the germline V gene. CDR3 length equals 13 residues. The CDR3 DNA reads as TGTGCCAGCAGGGACAGGGGTCCCTATGGCTACACCTTC. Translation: CASRDRGPYGYTF.

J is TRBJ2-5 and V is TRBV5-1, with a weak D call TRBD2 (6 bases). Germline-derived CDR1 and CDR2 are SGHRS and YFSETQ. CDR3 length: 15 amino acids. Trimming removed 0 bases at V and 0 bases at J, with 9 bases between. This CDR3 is CASSLGLGNQETQYF. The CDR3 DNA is TGCGCCAGCAGCTTGGGACTAGGGAACCAAGAGACCCAGTACTTC.

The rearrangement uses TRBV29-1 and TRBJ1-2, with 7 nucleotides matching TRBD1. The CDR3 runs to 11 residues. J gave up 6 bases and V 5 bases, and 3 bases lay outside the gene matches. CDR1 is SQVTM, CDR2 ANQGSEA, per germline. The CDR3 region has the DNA TGCAGCGTTACCACAGGGGATGGCTACACCTTC. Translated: CSVTTGDGYTF.

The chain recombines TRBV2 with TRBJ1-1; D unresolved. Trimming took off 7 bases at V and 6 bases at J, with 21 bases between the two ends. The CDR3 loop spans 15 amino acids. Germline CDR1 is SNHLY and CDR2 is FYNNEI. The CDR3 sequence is CASMGDGSSRPEAFF. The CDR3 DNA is TGTGCCAGCATGGGAGACGGGTCGAGCCGCCCTGAAGCTTTCTTT.